This T cell receptor (beta chain) appears in the sequencing data of a study of blood T cell repertoires in COVID-19 (dated by TCRdb to 2019 to 2021). Concerning the study at large: The collaborator samples originated in the United States, Italy and Spain and spanned the acute and convalescent phases of COVID-19. The dataset comprised deeply sampled blood TCRbeta repertoires from subjects exposed to, actively infected with, or recovered from COVID-19. The repertoires were released in a freely available public database meant as a resource for research on the immune response to SARS-CoV-2. The prospective study material was composed of cDNA or gDNA derived from T cells, B-cell-depleted T cells, or PBMCs. The samples were drawn from the first 160 participants of the ongoing ImmuneRACE study and from over a thousand subjects provided by 6 global collaborators. HLA class I and class II types, where available, came from metadata supplied by the sample provider rather than from assay-based typing. Nearly every sample came with metadata listing a de-identified subject ID, COVID-19 status, age in years and sex. On the study overall, not on this receptor specifically: The quantity of clinical and demographic metadata differed by source and by participant and was supplied without curation.

Whole blood was collected in K2EDTA tubes by collaborating institutions according to the institutions' own protocols. For TCRbeta analysis, collaborators shipped samples in one of three forms: frozen whole blood, isolated PBMCs, or DNA extracted from either of those sample types. The germline V gene (reference sequence) yields GTSNPN for CDR1 and SVGIG for CDR2. V sheds 4 bases and J sheds 3 bases, leaving 18 bases between their ends. From cysteine to phenylalanine, the CDR3 is 15 amino acids long. Only the CDR3 DNA stays, 45 bases, in frame from base 1. Of note for this clone: Its antigen has not been determined. Within one base of it there is no much larger clone, and no base qualities were kept.

TCRbeta CDR3 regions were amplified from genomic DNA by means of the immunoSEQ Assay, a bias-controlled multiplex PCR. In the authors' own workflow: The number of nucleated cells in each sample was estimated by amplification of reference gene primers within the assay. To quantify the absolute abundance of each unique TCRbeta CDR3 rearrangement, sequence reads were collapsed and filtered. For each sample, productive Simpson clonality was calculated by taking the square root of Simpson's diversity index across productive rearrangements. TCRdb took over this immuneACCESS table, retaining in-frame rearrangements with V and J assigned. Such tables are incomplete; in checked studies, under half of the missing clones stem from an unresolved V gene, and the remainder is unexplained. V and J calls and clone size come straight from that table; D and trimming were deduced from the DNA. Within this sample are 150,000 or so clones, with more than 80% of them counted one time only. 8% to 9% of the sample belongs to the ten largest clones.

Input material: peripheral blood. This clonotype originated in a human donor with acute or convalescent COVID-19. The donor label of this sample is uncertain. The chain was built from TRBV30 and TRBJ1-2, with TRBD1 tentatively as D gene (6 bases match). The CDR3 sequence is CAWTFGGGPDYGYTF. In nucleotide form, the sequence is TGTGCCTGGACATTCGGCGGGGGGCCGGACTATGGCTACACCTTC.